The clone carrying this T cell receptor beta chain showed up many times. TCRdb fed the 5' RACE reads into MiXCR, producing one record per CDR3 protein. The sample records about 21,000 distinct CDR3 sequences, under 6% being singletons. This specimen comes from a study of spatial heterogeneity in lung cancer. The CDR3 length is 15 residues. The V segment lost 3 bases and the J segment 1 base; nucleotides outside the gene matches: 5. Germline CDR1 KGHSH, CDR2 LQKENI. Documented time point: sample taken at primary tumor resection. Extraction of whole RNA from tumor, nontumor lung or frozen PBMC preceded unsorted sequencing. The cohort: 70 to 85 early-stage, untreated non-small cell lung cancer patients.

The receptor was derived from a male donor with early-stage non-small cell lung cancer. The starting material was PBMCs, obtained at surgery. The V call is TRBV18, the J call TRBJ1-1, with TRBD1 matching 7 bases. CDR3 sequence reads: CASSPRGQSNTEAFF. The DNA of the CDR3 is TGTGCCAGCTCACCGAGGGGACAGTCGAACACTGAAGCTTTCTTT.